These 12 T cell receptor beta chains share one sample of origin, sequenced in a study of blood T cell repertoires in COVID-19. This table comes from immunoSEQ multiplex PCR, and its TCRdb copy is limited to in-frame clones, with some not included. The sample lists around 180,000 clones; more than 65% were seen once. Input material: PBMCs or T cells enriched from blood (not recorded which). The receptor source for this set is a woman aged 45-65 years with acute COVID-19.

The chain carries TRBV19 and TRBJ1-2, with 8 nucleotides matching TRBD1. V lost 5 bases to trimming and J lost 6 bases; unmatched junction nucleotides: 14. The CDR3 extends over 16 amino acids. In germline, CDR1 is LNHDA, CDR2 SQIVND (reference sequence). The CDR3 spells CASSLQGALAGNGYTF. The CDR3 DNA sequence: TGTGCCAGTAGTCTCCAGGGGGCCCTCGCAGGGAATGGCTACACCTTC.

The CDR3 here is CASSTSRGGGYGYTF. The DNA for the CDR3 is TGTGCCAGCAGCACCTCCCGGGGGGGCGGATATGGCTACACCTTC. V is TRBV7-9 and J is TRBJ1-2; a weak D match, TRBD1 (6 bases). Germline CDR1 reads SEHNR; CDR2 reads FQNEAQ (reference sequence). This CDR3 contains 15 residues. The V gene lost 5 bases and the J gene lost 5 bases, with 18 bases spanning the gap.

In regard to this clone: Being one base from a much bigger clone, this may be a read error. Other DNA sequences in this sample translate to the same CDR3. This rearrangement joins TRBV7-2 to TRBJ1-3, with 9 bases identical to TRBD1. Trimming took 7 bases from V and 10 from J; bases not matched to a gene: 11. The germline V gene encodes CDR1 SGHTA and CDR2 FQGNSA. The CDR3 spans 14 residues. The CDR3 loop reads CASTPTGGRGTIYF. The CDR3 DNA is TGTGCCAGCACCCCAACAGGGGGCCGGGGTACCATATATTTT.

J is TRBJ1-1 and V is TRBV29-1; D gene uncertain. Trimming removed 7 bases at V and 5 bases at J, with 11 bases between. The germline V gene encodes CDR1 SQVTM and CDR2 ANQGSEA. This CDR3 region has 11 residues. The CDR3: CSGGAWTEAFF. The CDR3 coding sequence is TGCAGCGGAGGAGCATGGACTGAAGCTTTCTTT.

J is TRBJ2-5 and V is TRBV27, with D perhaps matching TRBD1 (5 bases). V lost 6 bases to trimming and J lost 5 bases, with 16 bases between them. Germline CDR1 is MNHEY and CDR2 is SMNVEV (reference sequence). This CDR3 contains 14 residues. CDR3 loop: CASRNEGVWETQYF. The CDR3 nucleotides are TGTGCCAGCAGAAATGAAGGGGTCTGGGAGACCCAGTACTTC.

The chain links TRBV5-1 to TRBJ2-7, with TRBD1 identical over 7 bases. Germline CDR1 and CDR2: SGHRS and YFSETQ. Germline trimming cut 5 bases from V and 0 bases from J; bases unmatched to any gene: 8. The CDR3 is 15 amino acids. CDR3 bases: TGCGCCAGCAGACCCGGGGACAGCGCCTCCTACGAGCAGTACGTC. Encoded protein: CASRPGDSASYEQYV.

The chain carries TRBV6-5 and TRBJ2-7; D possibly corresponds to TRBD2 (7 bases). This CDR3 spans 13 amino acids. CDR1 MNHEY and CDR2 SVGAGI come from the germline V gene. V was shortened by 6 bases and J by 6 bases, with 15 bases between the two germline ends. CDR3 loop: CASRGGAFAEQYV. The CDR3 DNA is TGTGCCAGCAGGGGGGGGGCCTTCGCCGAGCAGTACGTC.

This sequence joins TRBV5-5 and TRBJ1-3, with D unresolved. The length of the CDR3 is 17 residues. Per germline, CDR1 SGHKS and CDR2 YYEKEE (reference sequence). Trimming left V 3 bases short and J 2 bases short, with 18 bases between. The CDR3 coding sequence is TGTGCCAGCAGCTACCGGCCAGTTCGGGAAACTGGAAACACCATATATTTT. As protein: CASSYRPVRETGNTIYF.

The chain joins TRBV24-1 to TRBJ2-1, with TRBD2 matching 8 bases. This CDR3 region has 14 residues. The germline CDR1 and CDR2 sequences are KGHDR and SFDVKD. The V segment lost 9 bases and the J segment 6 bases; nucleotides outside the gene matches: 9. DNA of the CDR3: TGTGCCACCGCGAGGGCTAGCGGGCCCAATGAGCAGTTCTTC. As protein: CATARASGPNEQFF.

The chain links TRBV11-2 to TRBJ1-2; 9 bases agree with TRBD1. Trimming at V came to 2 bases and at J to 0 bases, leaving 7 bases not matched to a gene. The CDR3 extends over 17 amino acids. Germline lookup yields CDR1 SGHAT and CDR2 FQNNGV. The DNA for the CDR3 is TGTGCCAGCAGCTTAACGACAGGGGGTGCCTCTAACTATGGCTACACCTTC. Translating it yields CASSLTTGGASNYGYTF.

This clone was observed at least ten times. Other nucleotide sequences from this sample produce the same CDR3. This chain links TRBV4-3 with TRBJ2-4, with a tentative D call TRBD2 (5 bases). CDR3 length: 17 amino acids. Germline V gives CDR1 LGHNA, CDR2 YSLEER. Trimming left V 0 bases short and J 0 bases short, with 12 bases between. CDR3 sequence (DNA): TGCGCCAGCAGCCAAGATACGGGGAGCGGAGCCAAAAACATTCAGTACTTC. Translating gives CASSQDTGSGAKNIQYF.

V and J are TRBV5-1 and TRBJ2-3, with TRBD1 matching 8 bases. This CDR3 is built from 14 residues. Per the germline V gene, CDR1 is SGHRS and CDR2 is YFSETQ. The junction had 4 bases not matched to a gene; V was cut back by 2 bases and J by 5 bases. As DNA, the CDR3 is TGCGCCAGCAGCTTCCAGGGGGCGGGAGATACGCAGTATTTT. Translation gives CASSFQGAGDTQYF.